Below are 10 T cell receptor beta chains sequenced from a single sample in a study of human T cells and chemical hapten exposure. Time point denoted: patch test 1, 2 weeks after DPC sensitization. Treatment specified: therapeutic diphenylcyclopropenone sensitization with weekly scalp DPC. TCRdb re-called the RACE reads through MiXCR, storing one row per CDR3 protein. Of roughly 120,000 distinct CDR3 sequences listed, about 12% are singletons. Specimen: whole blood, collected in connection with sensitization to the hapten diphenylcyclopropenone (DPC). Source of these receptors: a woman in her 50s with alopecia areata. Some clones in this sample may be carry-over from other donors' samples.

V and J are TRBV24-1 and TRBJ2-2; weak D call: TRBD2 (5 bases). V was cut by 9 bases and J by 2 bases, with 9 bases left in between. The CDR3 is 13 residues long. Germline CDR1 is KGHDR and CDR2 is SFDVKD. The CDR3 coding sequence is TGTGCCACCGATGAGGGCAACACCGGGGAGCTGTTTTTT. This encodes CATDEGNTGELFF.

Only a few counts were recorded for this clonotype. J is TRBJ2-1 and V is TRBV27; 11 nucleotides line up with TRBD2. Germline V gene sequence: CDR1 MNHEY, CDR2 SMNVEV (reference sequence). J gave up 3 bases and V 5 bases, and 0 bases lay outside the gene matches. The CDR3 runs 14 residues. The CDR3, as DNA: TGTGCCAGCAGTGGACTAGCGGGCTACAATGAGCAGTTCTTC. Its translation: CASSGLAGYNEQFF.

This clonotype was seen at least ten times. The chain links TRBV28 to TRBJ2-1; a weak D match, TRBD2 (5 bases). Per germline, CDR1 MDHEN and CDR2 SYDVKM. V lost 5 bases and J 6 bases, leaving 8 bases between the germline ends. The CDR3 sequence is 12 residues long. The chain's CDR3 is CASSETSNEQFF. The CDR3 coding sequence is TGTGCCAGCAGTGAAACTAGCAATGAGCAGTTCTTC.

A remark on this clonotype: A read error is possible here, since a much larger clone lies one base away. The V call is TRBV10-2, the J call TRBJ2-1, with a possible D match to TRBD2 (6 bases). CDR1 and CDR2 (germline): WSHSY, SAAADI. The CDR3 covers 13 residues. This CDR3 is CTSSENTGLEQFF. In DNA form, the CDR3 reads TGCACCAGCAGTGAGAACACAGGACTAGAGCAGTTCTTC.

This chain uses TRBV28 with TRBJ2-7; D might be TRBD2 (5 bases). The CDR3 consists of 12 residues. Trimming removed 6 bases at V and 5 bases at J, with 11 bases between. Per germline, CDR1 MDHEN and CDR2 SYDVKM. The CDR3 loop reads CASREGSDEQYF. CDR3 DNA sequence: TGTGCCAGCAGAGAGGGCTCGGACGAGCAGTACTTC.

This clonotype was picked up many times. The chain is built from TRBV11-2 and TRBJ2-1, with TRBD1 matching over 8 bases. The junction had 10 bases not matched to a gene; V was cut back by 5 bases and J by 10 bases. CDR3 size: 14 residues. CDR1 SGHAT and CDR2 FQNNGV come from the germline V gene. In nucleotides, the CDR3 is TGTGCCAGCAGCCGTCCCGGGACAGGCTACGAGCAGTTCTTC. As protein: CASSRPGTGYEQFF.

The chain joins TRBV29-1 to TRBJ1-1; perhaps TRBD1 as D (5 bases). The CDR3 extends over 18 amino acids. The V gene's germline CDR1 is SQVTM and CDR2 ANQGSEA. V was trimmed by 5 bases and J by 1 base, leaving 26 bases between them. CDR3 in DNA: TGCAGCGTTTTGAAGCTTGGGGACCGGGAGTTTCGGAACACTGAAGCTTTCTTT. Protein: CSVLKLGDREFRNTEAFF.

This chain uses TRBV2 with TRBJ2-1; 8 bases fit TRBD2. The V and J ends lost 4 bases and 10 bases, in that order; junction bases with no gene match: 9. The CDR3 is made up of 14 amino acids. From germline, CDR1 is SNHLY and CDR2 FYNNEI. The CDR3, as DNA: TGTGCCAGCAGTGTAAACGGGAGGGGCGGGGAGCAGTTCTTC. Its translation: CASSVNGRGGEQFF.

This clonotype showed up just a few times. This chain links TRBV27 with TRBJ2-5; 8 nucleotides agree with TRBD1. The germline CDR1 and CDR2 sequences are MNHEY and SMNVEV (reference sequence). This CDR3 spans 14 amino acids. The V gene end was trimmed by 4 bases and the J gene end by 6 bases; junction bases not matched to a gene: 7. The CDR3 coding sequence is TGTGCCAGCAGTTCCAGGGGGCGCACCCAGACCCAGTACTTC. Protein sequence: CASSSRGRTQTQYF.

This clonotype was seen many times. The V gene is TRBV29-1, the J gene TRBJ1-2; D is undetermined. The germline V and J ends were trimmed by 1 base and 1 base, with 7 bases remaining between them. The length of the CDR3 is 13 residues. Per germline, CDR1 SQVTM and CDR2 ANQGSEA. The CDR3 sequence: CSVEGHNNYGYTF. As DNA, the CDR3 is TGCAGCGTTGAAGGGCACAATAACTATGGCTACACCTTC.